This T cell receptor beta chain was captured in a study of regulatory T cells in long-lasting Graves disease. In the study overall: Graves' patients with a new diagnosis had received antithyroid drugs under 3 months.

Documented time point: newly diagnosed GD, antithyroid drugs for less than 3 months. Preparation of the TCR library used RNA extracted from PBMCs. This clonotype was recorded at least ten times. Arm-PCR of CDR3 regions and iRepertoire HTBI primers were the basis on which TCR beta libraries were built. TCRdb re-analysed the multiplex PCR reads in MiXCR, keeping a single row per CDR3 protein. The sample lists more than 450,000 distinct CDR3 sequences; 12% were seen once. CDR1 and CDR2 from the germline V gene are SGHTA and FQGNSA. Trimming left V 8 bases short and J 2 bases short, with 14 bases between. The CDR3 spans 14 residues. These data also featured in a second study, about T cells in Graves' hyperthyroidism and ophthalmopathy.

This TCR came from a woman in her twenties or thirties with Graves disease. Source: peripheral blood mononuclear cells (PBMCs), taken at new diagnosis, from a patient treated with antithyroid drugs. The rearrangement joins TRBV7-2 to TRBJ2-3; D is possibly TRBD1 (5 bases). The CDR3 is CASRTGPSTDTQYF. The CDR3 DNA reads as TGTGCCAGCCGAACAGGTCCCTCCACAGATACGCAGTATTTT. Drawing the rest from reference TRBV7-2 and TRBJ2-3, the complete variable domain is GAGVSQSPSNKVTEKGKDVELRCDPISGHTALYWYRQSLGQGLEFLIYFQGNSAPDKSGLPSDRFSAERTGGSVSTLTIQRTQQEDSAVYLCASRTGPSTDTQYFGPGTRLTVL.